The T cell receptor beta chain under discussion was sequenced for a study of spatial heterogeneity in lung cancer. The study, taken as a whole, reports: Mutation tallies in tumors tracked expanded intratumoral alpha and beta TCR counts.

Time point in this sample: sample taken at primary tumor resection. The donors were more than 70 patients with non-small cell lung cancer that was early-stage and untreated. This clonotype was observed at least ten times. Its antigen is not known. MiXCR, applied by TCRdb to the 5' RACE reads, yields one record per CDR3 protein. The table shows more than 9,000 distinct CDR3 sequences, with around 6% occurring only once. The CDR3 totals 15 residues. Germline loops: CDR1 SGHKS, CDR2 YYEKEE (reference sequence). Trimming stripped 7 bases from V and 0 bases from J, with 14 bases between. This sequence originates from a male donor with early-stage non-small cell lung cancer. The chain joins TRBV5-5 to TRBJ2-1; D is perhaps TRBD2 (7 bases). Here the sequenced sample was lung tumor tissue, taken at surgery. DNA of the CDR3: TGTGCCAGCTCTAGGAGGGGGGGCTCCTACAATGAGCAGTTCTTC. The encoded protein is CASSRRGGSYNEQFF.